The present T cell receptor (beta chain) was sequenced within a study of T-cell reconstitution after alpha-beta-depleted transplantation in children. Study-wide points: Recipient T cells and thymic progenitors that survived were the source of the high TCRbeta diversity seen at day 60 in some patients. About two months after transplant, alpha-beta T cells reportedly came from several hundred expanded graft clones. A year had passed since transplant, and T-cell counts and diversity by then came mostly from newly produced T cells.

V lost 5 bases to trimming and J lost 2 bases, with 13 bases between them. The CDR3 runs to 14 residues. CDR1 and CDR2 from the germline V gene are MNHEY and SVGEGT. Unique molecular identifiers were incorporated into the prepared TCRbeta library. TCRdb redid the calling of the PCR reads with MiXCR, one entry per CDR3 protein. Altogether about 580,000 distinct CDR3 sequences are present, 20% to 25% being singletons, with the ten largest covering roughly an eighth. This clonotype was recorded at least ten times. The antigen remains undetermined. This specimen consisted of PBMCs, mostly from graft donor cells, obtained 360 days after TCRalphabeta/CD19-depleted stem cell transplant. V usage is TRBV6-2 or TRBV6-3 and J usage is TRBJ2-7, with a tentative D call TRBD1 (6 bases). This clonotype was sampled from a boy under two years old who had a stem cell transplant for acute myeloid leukemia, so the T cells may come from the graft donor. The CDR3 DNA follows: TGTGCCAGCAGTGCGGACAGTCTTGCCTACGAGCAGTACTTC. Translation: CASSADSLAYEQYF.